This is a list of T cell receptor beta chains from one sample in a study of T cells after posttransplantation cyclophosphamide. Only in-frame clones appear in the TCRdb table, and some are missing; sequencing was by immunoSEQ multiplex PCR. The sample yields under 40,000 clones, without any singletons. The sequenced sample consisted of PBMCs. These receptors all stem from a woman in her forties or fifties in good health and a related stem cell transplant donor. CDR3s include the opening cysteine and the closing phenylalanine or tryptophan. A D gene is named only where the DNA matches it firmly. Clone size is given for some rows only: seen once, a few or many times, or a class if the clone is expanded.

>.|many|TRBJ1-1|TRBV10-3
CAISESTTAEAFF
TGTGCCATCAGTGAGTCGACAACAGCTGAAGCTTTCTTT
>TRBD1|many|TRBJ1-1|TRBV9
CATDRGPGTEAFF
TGTGCCACCGACAGGGGTCCAGGCACTGAAGCTTTCTTT
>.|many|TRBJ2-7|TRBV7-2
CASSPRAGSNHEQYF
TGTGCCAGCAGCCCACGGGCAGGGTCGAACCACGAGCAGTACTTC
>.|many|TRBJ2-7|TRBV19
CASSHWTRASSYEQYF
TGTGCCAGTAGCCATTGGACAAGGGCCTCCTCCTACGAGCAGTACTTC
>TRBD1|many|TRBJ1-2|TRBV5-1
CASSLASGQGYGYTF
TGCGCCAGCAGCCTGGCTTCGGGACAGGGCTATGGCTACACCTTC
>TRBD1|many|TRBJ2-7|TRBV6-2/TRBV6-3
CASRRDRTNEQYF
TGTGCCAGCCGACGGGACAGGACCAACGAGCAGTACTTC
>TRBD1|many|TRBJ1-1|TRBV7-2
CASSLEWTGLPMNTEAFF
TGTGCCAGCAGCTTAGAGTGGACAGGGTTACCCATGAACACTGAAGCTTTCTTT
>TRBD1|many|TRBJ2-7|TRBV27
CASSFSTGAYEQYF
TGTGCCAGCAGTTTTTCGACAGGGGCCTACGAGCAGTACTTC
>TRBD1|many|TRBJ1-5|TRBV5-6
CASSFRGQINQPQHF
TGTGCCAGCAGCTTCCGGGGACAGATCAATCAGCCCCAGCATTTT
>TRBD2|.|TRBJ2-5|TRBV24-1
CATSGPGGAGEETQYF
TGTGCCACCAGTGGGCCCGGGGGGGCTGGGGAAGAGACCCAGTACTTC
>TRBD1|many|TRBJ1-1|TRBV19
CASSMVPVMGTGVTNTEAFF
TGTGCCAGTAGTATGGTTCCGGTAATGGGGACAGGGGTTACGAACACTGAAGCTTTCTTT
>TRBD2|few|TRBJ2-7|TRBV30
CAWHLGTSLYF
TGTGCCTGGCATCTCGGGACTAGCCTATACTTC
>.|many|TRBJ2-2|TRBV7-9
CASSSRAANTGELFF
TGTGCCAGCAGCTCCCGAGCGGCAAACACCGGGGAGCTGTTTTTT
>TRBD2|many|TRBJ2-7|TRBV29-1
CSVATSGSSYEQYF
TGCAGCGTTGCCACTAGCGGATCCTCCTACGAGCAGTACTTC
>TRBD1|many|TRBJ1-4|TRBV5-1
CASRLLDRGATNEKLFF
TGCGCCAGCAGGTTACTAGACAGGGGGGCAACTAATGAAAAACTGTTTTTT
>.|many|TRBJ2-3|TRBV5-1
CASSLAGEDTQYF
TGCGCCAGCAGCTTGGCCGGTGAAGATACGCAGTATTTT
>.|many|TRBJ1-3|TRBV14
CASSQESIRAGNTIYF
TGTGCCAGCAGCCAAGAATCGATCAGGGCCGGAAACACCATATATTTT
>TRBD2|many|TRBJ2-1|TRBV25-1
CASSGLAGEPYNEQFF
TGTGCCAGCAGTGGATTGGCGGGAGAGCCCTACAATGAGCAGTTCTTC
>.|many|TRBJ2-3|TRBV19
CASSIVFADTQYF
TGTGCCAGTAGTATAGTTTTCGCAGATACGCAGTATTTT
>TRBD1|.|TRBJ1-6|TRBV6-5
CASSYVHRGANSPLHF
TGTGCCAGCAGTTACGTCCACAGGGGCGCTAATTCACCCCTCCACTTT
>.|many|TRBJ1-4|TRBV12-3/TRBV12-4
CASSLRVPTNEKLFF
TGTGCCAGCAGTTTAAGGGTACCAACTAATGAAAAACTGTTTTTT
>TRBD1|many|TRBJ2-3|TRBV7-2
CASSLSIGQVTQYF
TGTGCCAGCAGCTTATCGATAGGACAGGTTACGCAGTATTTT